Following are 6 T cell receptor beta chains from one sample sequenced in a study of blood T cell repertoires in COVID-19. Using immunoSEQ multiplex PCR, the repertoire was profiled, and TCRdb retains in-frame clones only, with some absent. The sample contains about 140,000 clones, 84% of which appear only once. The sequencing sample was made of peripheral blood. The receptors shown here come from a human donor in a cohort sampled during active COVID-19.

This clone showed up just a few times. The chain uses TRBV5-1 and TRBJ1-1; D is unclear. Germline V lookup: CDR1 SGHRS, CDR2 YFSETQ. V was trimmed by 6 bases and J by 5 bases, leaving 11 bases between them. The CDR3 has 12 residues. Here the CDR3 reads CASTLGGTEAFF. Written as DNA, the CDR3 is TGCGCCAGCACACTTGGAGGGACTGAAGCTTTCTTT.

The chain recombines TRBV2 with TRBJ2-7; D remains unclear. The CDR3 loop spans 14 amino acids. The germline gives CDR1 SNHLY, CDR2 FYNNEI. Trimming removed 7 bases from V and 3 bases from J, with 16 bases in between. CDR3 protein: CASTQTPGFYEQYF. The CDR3 nucleotides read TGTGCCAGCACCCAAACCCCCGGGTTCTACGAGCAGTACTTC.

V gene TRBV6-6 combines with J gene TRBJ2-7, with D tentatively TRBD1 (5 bases). In germline, CDR1 is MNHNY, CDR2 SVGAGI (reference sequence). V was pared by 6 bases and J by 3 bases, with 12 bases between. This CDR3 is built from 13 residues. This chain's CDR3 is CASSGHGRYEQYF. The CDR3 region has the DNA TGTGCCAGCAGCGGACACGGACGCTACGAGCAGTACTTC.

The CDR3, as DNA: TGCAGCGGGGGACAGGATTACGAGCAGTACTTC. It specifies CSGGQDYEQYF. The chain recombines TRBV29-1 with TRBJ2-7, with TRBD1 matching 8 bases. V trimming: 7 bases; J trimming: 4 bases; junction bases outside the gene matches: 3. The CDR3 length is 11 residues. CDR1 and CDR2 (germline): SQVTM, ANQGSEA.

V usage is TRBV28 and J usage is TRBJ2-7, with no clear D. Germline V gene lookup returns CDR1 MDHEN and CDR2 SYDVKM. The V gene lost 4 bases and the J gene lost 7 bases, with 11 bases spanning the gap. The CDR3 length is 12 residues. The CDR3 nucleotides read TGTGCCAGCAGTTCGACCCGACAAGAGCAGTACTTC. As protein: CASSSTRQEQYF.

V is TRBV7-2 and J is TRBJ2-7, with a tentative D call TRBD1 (5 bases). This CDR3 spans 15 amino acids. Looked up from germline, CDR1 is SGHTA and CDR2 is FQGNSA. The V and J ends lost 5 bases and 3 bases respectively, with 17 bases between them. The CDR3 coding sequence is TGTGCCAGCAGCACCAGGGAACGGGCGAGCTACGAGCAGTACTTC. Its translation: CASSTRERASYEQYF.